The 10 T cell receptor beta chains below all came from one sample that was sequenced in a study of beta chain features in type 1 diabetes. Of the isolated RNA, all was reverse transcribed, and so the sequenced material was expressed TCRB transcripts. Profiling relied on immunoSEQ multiplex PCR, and the TCRdb table lists in-frame clones only, not all of them. The profile shows over 15,000 clones, 45% to 65% of them singletons. The sample was stem cell memory CD4+ T cells from blood. These receptors originate from a young woman in good health.

This chain uses TRBV29-1 with TRBJ1-1; the match to TRBD1 covers 7 bases. This CDR3 is built from 13 residues. V lost 6 bases and J lost 4; bases outside the gene matches: 8. Germline V gene lookup returns CDR1 SQVTM and CDR2 ANQGSEA. The DNA of the CDR3 is TGCAGCGTCCCGACAGGGATGAGCACTGAAGCTTTCTTT. Protein: CSVPTGMSTEAFF.

The rearrangement links TRBV27 to TRBJ1-2, with TRBD1 matching 7 bases. The CDR3 extends over 15 amino acids. J lost 5 bases, V lost 6 bases, and 12 bases had no gene match. Per germline, CDR1 MNHEY and CDR2 SMNVEV (reference sequence). CDR3 protein: CASRPLDRKSYGYTF. In nucleotides, the CDR3 is TGTGCCAGCAGACCCCTGGACAGGAAGTCATATGGCTACACCTTC.

V is TRBV21-1 and J is TRBJ2-3; the table assigns TRBD2, which was not confirmed against the DNA. TRBV21-1 is marked as a pseudogene. This CDR3 region has 14 residues. CDR3 residues: CASSKNPTTDTQYF. CDR3 in DNA: TGTGCCAGCAGCAAAAACCCTACCACAGATACGCAGTATTTT.

V is TRBV5-1 and J is TRBJ2-1, with 9 bases fitting TRBD1. V was pared by 3 bases and J by 5 bases, with 3 bases of the junction left unmatched. Germline V CDR1 and CDR2: SGHRS, YFSETQ. This CDR3 is built from 14 residues. CDR3 sequence reads: CASSSGTGHNEQFF. The CDR3 coding sequence is TGCGCCAGCAGCTCCGGGACAGGGCACAATGAGCAGTTCTTC.

This chain connects TRBV7-9 to TRBJ1-1, with no clear D. The germline V gene encodes CDR1 SEHNR and CDR2 FQNEAQ (reference sequence). Trimming removed 1 base at V and 0 bases at J, with 9 bases between. The CDR3 extends over 15 amino acids. This CDR3 is CASSLGAVMNTEAFF. CDR3 nucleotide sequence: TGTGCCAGCAGCTTAGGGGCAGTCATGAACACTGAAGCTTTCTTT.

The rearrangement joins TRBV11-2 to TRBJ1-6, with TRBD1 matching 8 bases. Germline-derived CDR1 and CDR2 are SGHAT and FQNNGV. The CDR3 covers 16 residues. V was clipped by 4 bases and J by 7 bases; unmatched bases: 9. The CDR3, as DNA: TGTGCCAGCAGCTCCGACAGGGGCCGAGTAAATTCACCCCTCCACTTT. This translates into CASSSDRGRVNSPLHF. The whole variable domain, filled in from reference TRBV11-2 and TRBJ1-6, reads EAGVAQSPRYKIIEKRQSVAFWCNPISGHATLYWYQQILGQGPKLLIQFQNNGVVDDSQLPKDRFSAERLKGVDSTLKIQPAKLEDSAVYLCASSSDRGRVNSPLHFGNGTRLTVT.

In its sample, this clone was seen a few times. The chain couples TRBV18 to TRBJ1-6; 12 nucleotides align to TRBD1. This CDR3 region has 17 residues. Germline assignment: CDR1 KGHSH and CDR2 LQKENI. V lost 2 bases and J lost 8; bases outside the gene matches: 7. The CDR3 region has the DNA TGTGCCAGCTCACCAGGGACAGGGGGCGTTAAGGATTCACCCCTCCACTTT. Protein sequence: CASSPGTGGVKDSPLHF.

DNA for the CDR3: TGCGCCAGCAGCCCGGGCGGGAGTAGCACAGATACGCAGTATTTT. This encodes CASSPGGSSTDTQYF. The gene calls are TRBV5-1 and TRBJ2-3; 7 nucleotides match TRBD2. Germline trimming cut 4 bases from V and 0 bases from J; bases unmatched to any gene: 5. Germline lookup yields CDR1 SGHRS and CDR2 YFSETQ. The CDR3 has 15 residues. Full variable domain (outside the CDR3, taken from reference TRBV5-1 and TRBJ2-3): KAGVTQTPRYLIKTRGQQVTLSCSPISGHRSVSWYQQTPGQGLQFLFEYFSETQRNKGNFPGRFSGRQFSNSRSEMNVSTLELGDSALYLCASSPGGSSTDTQYFGPGTRLTVL.

In its sample, this clone was seen a few times. The chain carries TRBV18 and TRBJ2-3, with 8 bases lining up with TRBD1. The CDR3 length is 15 residues. In germline, CDR1 is KGHSH, CDR2 LQKENI. Unmatched junction bases numbered 6, after V lost 2 bases and J lost 5 bases. Written as DNA, the CDR3 is TGTGCCAGCTCACCAGAGACAGGGGTCAGAGATACGCAGTATTTT. It codes for CASSPETGVRDTQYF. Based on the CDR3 plus reference TRBV18 and TRBJ2-3, the full variable domain is NAGVMQNPRHLVRRRGQEARLRCSPMKGHSHVYWYRQLPEEGLKFMVYLQKENIIDESGMPKERFSAEFPKEGPSILRIQQVVRGDSAAYFCASSPETGVRDTQYFGPGTRLTVL.

The V gene is TRBV5-1, the J gene TRBJ2-3, with 7 bases fitting TRBD2. CDR3 length: 14 residues. V dropped 3 bases and J dropped 4; count of bases not matched to a gene: 5. The germline CDR1 and CDR2 sequences are SGHRS and YFSETQ. CDR3 sequence reads: CASSSNLAADTQYF. In DNA, the CDR3 is TGCGCCAGCAGCTCCAACCTAGCGGCAGATACGCAGTATTTT.